This T cell receptor beta chain was sequenced during a study of T-cell reconstitution after alpha-beta-depleted transplantation in children (dated by TCRdb to the mid-2010s). Study-level background: Using TCR repertoire profiling, the study quantitatively followed how T-cell immune reconstitution unfolded in children after TCRalphabeta/CD19-depleted allogeneic hematopoietic cell transplantation. General study outcomes and caveats: Apparently early alphabetaT-cell count recovery about two months after transplant reportedly relied on only several hundred rapidly expanded clones derived from non-depleted graft cells. The frequencies of hyperexpanded clones fell over the following months, and after one year, T-cell counts and TCRbeta diversity were mostly attributed to newly produced T cells. In some patients, the high TCRbeta diversity seen at day 60 was put down to recipient T cells and intrathymic progenitors that had survived conditioning.

The treatment or condition label, read with the paper, signifies: allogeneic hematopoietic cell transplantation with graft depleted of TCRalphabeta T cells and CD19 B cells. TCRalphabeta/CD19-depleted allogeneic hematopoietic cell grafts were given to the transplant recipients, all of whom were children. This clonotype was seen more than once but under ten times. Its antigen is currently not known. Base-call qualities are not available, and no considerably larger clone is one nucleotide away. The library came from PCR. The instrument given in TCRdb is Illumina HiSeq 2500. TCR library preparation used molecular barcoding, with unique molecular identifiers applied to normalize quantification of the TCRbeta repertoire. TCRdb reprocessing: public reads trimmed at Q25 with fastp, clones called with MiXCR, in-frame beta chains kept. Rows with one shared CDR3 protein collapse into an entry with the most common genes and DNA. This sample comprises about 980,000 distinct CDR3 sequences, roughly 31% of them detected only once. The ten largest clones add up to 28% of the sample.

The CDR3 starts with the cysteine, ends with the phenylalanine, and has 15 residues. Only CDR3 DNA remains: 45 bases, in frame from the first base. CDR1 and CDR2 were assigned from the germline V gene as KGHSH and LQKENI. The V end loses 2 bases and the J end loses 1 base, and a stretch of 11 bases separates them. Material: PBMCs, mostly from graft donor cells, obtained 360 days after TCRalphabeta/CD19-depleted stem cell transplant. The chain was built from TRBV18 and TRBJ1-1, with no D gene named confidently. The clonotype was recovered from a boy in the first two years of life who had a stem cell transplant for SCID, so the T cells may come from the graft donor. The CDR3 region reads CASSPALTENTEAFF. The DNA sequence is given as TGTGCCAGCTCACCAGCCCTTACAGAGAACACTGAAGCTTTCTTT. When the CDR3 is completed using the reference TRBV18 and TRBJ1-1 genes on either side, the full variable domain is NAGVMQNPRHLVRRRGQEARLRCSPMKGHSHVYWYRQLPEEGLKFMVYLQKENIIDESGMPKERFSAEFPKEGPSILRIQQVVRGDSAAYFCASSPALTENTEAFFGQGTRLTVV.